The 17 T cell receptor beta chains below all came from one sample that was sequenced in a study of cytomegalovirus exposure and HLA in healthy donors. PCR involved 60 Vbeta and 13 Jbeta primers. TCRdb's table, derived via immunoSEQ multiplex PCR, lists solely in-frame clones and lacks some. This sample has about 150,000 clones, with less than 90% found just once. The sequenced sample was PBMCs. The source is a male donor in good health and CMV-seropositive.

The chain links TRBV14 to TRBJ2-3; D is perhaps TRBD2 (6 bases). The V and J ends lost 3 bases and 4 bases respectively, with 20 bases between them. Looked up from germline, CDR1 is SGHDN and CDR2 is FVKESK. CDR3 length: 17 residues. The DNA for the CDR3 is TGTGCCAGCAGCCATATCCCCCCGGGGGTCGGAGCAGATACGCAGTATTTT. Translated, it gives CASSHIPPGVGADTQYF.

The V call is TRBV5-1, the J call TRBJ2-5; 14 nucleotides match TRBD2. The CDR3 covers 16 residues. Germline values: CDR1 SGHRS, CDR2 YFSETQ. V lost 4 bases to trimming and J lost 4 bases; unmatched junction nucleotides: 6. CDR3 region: CASSEGTSGSIETQYF. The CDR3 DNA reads TGCGCCAGCAGCGAAGGGACTAGCGGGAGTATAGAGACCCAGTACTTC.

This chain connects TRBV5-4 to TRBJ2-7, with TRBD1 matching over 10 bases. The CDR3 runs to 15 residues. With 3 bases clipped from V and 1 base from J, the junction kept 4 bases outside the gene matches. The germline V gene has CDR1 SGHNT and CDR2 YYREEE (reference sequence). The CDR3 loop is CASSSWTGGSYEQYF. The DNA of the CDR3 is TGTGCCAGCAGCTCTTGGACAGGGGGGTCCTACGAGCAGTACTTC.

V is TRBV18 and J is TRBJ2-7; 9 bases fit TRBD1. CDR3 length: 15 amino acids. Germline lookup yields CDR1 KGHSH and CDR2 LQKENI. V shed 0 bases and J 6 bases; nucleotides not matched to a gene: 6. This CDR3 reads CASSPPGQGVLEQYF. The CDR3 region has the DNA TGTGCCAGCTCACCACCGGGACAGGGCGTTCTCGAGCAGTACTTC.

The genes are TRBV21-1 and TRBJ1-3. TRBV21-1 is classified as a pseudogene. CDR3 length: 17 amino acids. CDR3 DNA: TGTGCCAGCAAATTGAAGGATATTCCTAGCTCTGGAAACACCATATATTTT. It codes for CASKLKDIPSSGNTIYF.

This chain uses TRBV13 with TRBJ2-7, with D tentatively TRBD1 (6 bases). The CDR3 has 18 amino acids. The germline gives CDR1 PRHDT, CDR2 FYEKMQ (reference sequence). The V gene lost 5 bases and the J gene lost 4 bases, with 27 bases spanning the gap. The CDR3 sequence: CASSDSRWENREGYEQYF. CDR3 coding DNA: TGTGCCAGCAGCGATAGTCGATGGGAAAACAGGGAAGGGTACGAGCAGTACTTC.

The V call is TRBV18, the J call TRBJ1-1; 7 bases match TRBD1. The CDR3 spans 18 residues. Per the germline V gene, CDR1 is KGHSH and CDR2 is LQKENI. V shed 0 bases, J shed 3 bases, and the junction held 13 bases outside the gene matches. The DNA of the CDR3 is TGTGCCAGCTCACCACCGGGGAGCCATACAGGGGTCGACACTGAAGCTTTCTTT. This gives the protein CASSPPGSHTGVDTEAFF.

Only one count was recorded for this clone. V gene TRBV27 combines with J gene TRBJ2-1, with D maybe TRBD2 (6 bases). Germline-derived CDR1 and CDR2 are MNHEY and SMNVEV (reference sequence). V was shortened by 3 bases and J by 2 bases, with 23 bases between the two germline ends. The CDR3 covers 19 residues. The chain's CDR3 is CASSFPTSTGSTPYNEQFF. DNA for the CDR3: TGTGCCAGCAGTTTCCCTACCTCCACCGGGAGCACCCCCTACAATGAGCAGTTCTTC.

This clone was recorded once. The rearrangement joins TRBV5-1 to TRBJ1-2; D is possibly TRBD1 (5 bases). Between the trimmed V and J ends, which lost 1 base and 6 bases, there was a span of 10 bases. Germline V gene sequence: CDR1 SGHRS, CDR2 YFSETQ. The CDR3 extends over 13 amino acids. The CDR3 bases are TGCGCCAGCAGCTTGACAGGAGATAATGGCTACACCTTC. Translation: CASSLTGDNGYTF.

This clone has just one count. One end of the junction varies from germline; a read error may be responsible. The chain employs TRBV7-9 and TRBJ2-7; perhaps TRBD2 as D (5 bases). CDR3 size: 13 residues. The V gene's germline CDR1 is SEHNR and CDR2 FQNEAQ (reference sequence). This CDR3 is CSSSPGNNYEQYF. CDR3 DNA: TGTTCCAGCAGCCCGGGAAATAACTACGAGCAGTACTTC.

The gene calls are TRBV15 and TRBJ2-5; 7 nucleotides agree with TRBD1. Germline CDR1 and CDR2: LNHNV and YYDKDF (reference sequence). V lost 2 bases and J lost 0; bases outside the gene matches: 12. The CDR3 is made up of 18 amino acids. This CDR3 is CATSRTLLTGTDQETQYF. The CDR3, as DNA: TGTGCCACCAGCAGAACCCTTTTAACCGGGACAGACCAAGAGACCCAGTACTTC.

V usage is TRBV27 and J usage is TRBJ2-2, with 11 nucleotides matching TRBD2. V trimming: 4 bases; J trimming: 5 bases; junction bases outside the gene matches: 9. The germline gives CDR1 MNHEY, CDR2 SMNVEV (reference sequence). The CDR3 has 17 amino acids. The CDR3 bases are TGTGCCAGCAGTTCATTCCCGGGACTAGCGGAGACCGGGGAGCTGTTTTTT. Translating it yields CASSSFPGLAETGELFF.

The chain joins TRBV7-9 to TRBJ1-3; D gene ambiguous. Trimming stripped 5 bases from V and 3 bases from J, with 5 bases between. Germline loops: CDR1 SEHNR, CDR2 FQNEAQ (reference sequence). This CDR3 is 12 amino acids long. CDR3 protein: CASSPDGNTIYF. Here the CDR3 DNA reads TGTGCCAGCAGCCCAGATGGAAACACCATATATTTT.

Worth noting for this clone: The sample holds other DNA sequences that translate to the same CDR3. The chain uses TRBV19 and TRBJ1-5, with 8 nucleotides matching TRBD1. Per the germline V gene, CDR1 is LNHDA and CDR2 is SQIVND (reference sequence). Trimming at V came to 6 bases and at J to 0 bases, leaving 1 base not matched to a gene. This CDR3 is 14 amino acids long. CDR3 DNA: TGTGCCAGTAGCCAGGGGGCTAGCAATCAGCCCCAGCATTTT. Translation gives CASSQGASNQPQHF.

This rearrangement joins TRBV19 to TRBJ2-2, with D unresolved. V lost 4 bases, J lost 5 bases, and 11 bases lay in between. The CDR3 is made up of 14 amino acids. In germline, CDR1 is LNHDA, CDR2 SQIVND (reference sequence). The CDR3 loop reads CASSRPVLTGELFF. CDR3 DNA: TGTGCCAGTAGTAGGCCAGTGTTAACCGGGGAGCTGTTTTTT.

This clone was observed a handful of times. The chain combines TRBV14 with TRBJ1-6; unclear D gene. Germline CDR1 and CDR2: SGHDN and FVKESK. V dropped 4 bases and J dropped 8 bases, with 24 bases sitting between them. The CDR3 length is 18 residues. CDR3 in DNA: TGTGCCAGCAGCCGCTCAGGCCCCGCCCCAAGGCCTGATTCACCCCTCCACTTT. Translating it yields CASSRSGPAPRPDSPLHF.

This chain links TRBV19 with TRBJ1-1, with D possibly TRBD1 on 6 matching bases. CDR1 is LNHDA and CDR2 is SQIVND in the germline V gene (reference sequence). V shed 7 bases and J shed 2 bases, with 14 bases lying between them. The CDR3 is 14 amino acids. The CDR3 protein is CASTLDRYNTEAFF. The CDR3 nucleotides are TGTGCCAGTACCCTCGACAGGTACAACACTGAAGCTTTCTTT. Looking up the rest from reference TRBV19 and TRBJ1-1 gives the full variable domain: DGGITQSPKYLFRKEGQNVTLSCEQNLNHDAMYWYRQDPGQGLRLIYYSQIVNDFQKGDIAEGYSVSREKKESFPLTVTSAQKNPTAFYLCASTLDRYNTEAFFGQGTRLTVV.